This T cell receptor beta chain originates from a study of blood T cell repertoires in COVID-19. Across the study: Specimens from acute and convalescent COVID-19 originated in the United States, Italy and Spain.

Methods used by the authors: Reference gene primers were amplified, and this amplification served to estimate nucleated cell counts. The assay was immunoSEQ multiplex PCR, and TCRdb's table has in-frame clones only and misses some. That table supplies the V and J calls and clone size; D and trimming were determined from the DNA. The sample contains a few hundred thousand clones, approximately 82% of which appear only once. Germline V gene lookup returns CDR1 SGHRS and CDR2 YFSETQ. V was cut by 0 bases and J by 2 bases, with 8 bases left in between. CDR3 length: 14 residues. The genes are TRBV5-1 and TRBJ1-2; D remains ambiguous. The sequencing input was peripheral blood. The origin of this receptor is a woman younger than 30 with acute or convalescent COVID-19. CDR3 protein: CASSLDSLNYGYTF. CDR3 in DNA: TGCGCCAGCAGCTTGGACAGCCTCAACTATGGCTACACCTTC.